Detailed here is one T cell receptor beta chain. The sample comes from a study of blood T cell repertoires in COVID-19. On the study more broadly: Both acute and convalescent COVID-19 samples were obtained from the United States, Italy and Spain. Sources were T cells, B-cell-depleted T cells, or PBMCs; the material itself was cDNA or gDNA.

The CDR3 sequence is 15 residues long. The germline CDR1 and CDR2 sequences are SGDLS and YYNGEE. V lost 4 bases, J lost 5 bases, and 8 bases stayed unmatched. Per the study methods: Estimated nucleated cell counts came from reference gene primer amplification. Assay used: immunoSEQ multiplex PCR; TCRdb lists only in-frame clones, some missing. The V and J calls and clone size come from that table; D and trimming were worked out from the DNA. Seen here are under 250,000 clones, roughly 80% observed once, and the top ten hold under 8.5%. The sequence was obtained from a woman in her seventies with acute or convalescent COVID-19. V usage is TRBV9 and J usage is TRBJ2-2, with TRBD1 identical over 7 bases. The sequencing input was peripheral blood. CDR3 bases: TGTGCCAGCAGCTCTCGGACAGGAATGACCGGGGAGCTGTTTTTT. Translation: CASSSRTGMTGELFF.